The clone carrying this T cell receptor (beta chain) has just one count. TCR beta CDR3 sequences were amplified from RNA transcripts. Researchers ran a first-round RT-PCR on the TCR CDR3 using the HTBI primer set. TCRdb re-analysed the multiplex PCR reads in MiXCR, keeping a single row per CDR3 protein. This sample has under 400,000 distinct CDR3 sequences, with approximately 15% found just once. Germline V gene sequence: CDR1 SNHLY, CDR2 FYNNEI. The CDR3 loop spans 20 amino acids. The junction had 23 bases not matched to a gene; V was cut back by 6 bases and J by 3 bases. The sample comes from a study of T cells in Graves' hyperthyroidism and ophthalmopathy.

This receptor was identified in a man aged 30 to 45 with Graves' hyperthyroidism. The V gene is TRBV2, the J gene TRBJ2-7; TRBD2 matches 10 bases. Sequencing used blood. CDR3 nucleotides: TGTGCCAGCAGACCACTAGTGACTAGCGGGCCACCCAATCCCTACTACGAGCAGTACTTC. It codes for CASRPLVTSGPPNPYYEQYF.